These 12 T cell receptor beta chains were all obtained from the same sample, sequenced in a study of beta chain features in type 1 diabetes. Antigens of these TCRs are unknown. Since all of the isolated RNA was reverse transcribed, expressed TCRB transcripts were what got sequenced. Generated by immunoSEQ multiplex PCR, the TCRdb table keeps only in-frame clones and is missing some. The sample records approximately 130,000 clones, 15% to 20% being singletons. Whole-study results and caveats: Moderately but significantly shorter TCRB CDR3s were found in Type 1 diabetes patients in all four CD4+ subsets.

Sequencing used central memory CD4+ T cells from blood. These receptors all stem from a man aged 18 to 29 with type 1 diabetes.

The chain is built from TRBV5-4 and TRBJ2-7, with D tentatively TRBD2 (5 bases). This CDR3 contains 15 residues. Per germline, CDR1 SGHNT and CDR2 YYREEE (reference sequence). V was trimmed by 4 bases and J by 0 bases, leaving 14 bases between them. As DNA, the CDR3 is TGTGCCAGCAGCATCACCGGGGTCGGCTCCTACGAGCAGTACTTC. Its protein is CASSITGVGSYEQYF.

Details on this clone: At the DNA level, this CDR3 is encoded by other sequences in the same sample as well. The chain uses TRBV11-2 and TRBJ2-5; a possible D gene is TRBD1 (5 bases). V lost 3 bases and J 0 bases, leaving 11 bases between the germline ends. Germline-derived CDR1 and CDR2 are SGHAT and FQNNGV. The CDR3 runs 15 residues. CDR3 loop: CASSFRTSDQETQYF. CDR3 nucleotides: TGTGCCAGCAGCTTCCGGACAAGCGACCAAGAGACCCAGTACTTC.

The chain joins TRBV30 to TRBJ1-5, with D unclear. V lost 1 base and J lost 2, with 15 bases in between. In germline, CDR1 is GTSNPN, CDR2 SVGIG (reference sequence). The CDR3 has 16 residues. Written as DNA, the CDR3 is TGTGCCTGGAGTGCCCGAGACCCGATGGGCAATCAGCCCCAGCATTTT. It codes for CAWSARDPMGNQPQHF.

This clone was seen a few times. CDR3 DNA: TGTGCCAGCAGCGGACAGAACTTAAACACTGAAGCTTTCTTT. It is translated as CASSGQNLNTEAFF. The chain couples TRBV6-5 to TRBJ1-1; a possible D gene is TRBD1 (6 bases). The CDR3 totals 14 residues. The V and J ends lost 6 bases and 2 bases respectively, with 13 bases between them. The germline V gene encodes CDR1 MNHEY and CDR2 SVGAGI.

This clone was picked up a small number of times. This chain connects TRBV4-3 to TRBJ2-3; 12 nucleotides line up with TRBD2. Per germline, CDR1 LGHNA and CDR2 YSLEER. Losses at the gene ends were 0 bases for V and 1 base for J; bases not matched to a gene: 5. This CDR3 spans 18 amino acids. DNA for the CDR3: TGCGCCAGCAGCCAAGAAGAGACTAGCGGGGGTGGCACAGATACGCAGTATTTT. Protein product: CASSQEETSGGGTDTQYF.

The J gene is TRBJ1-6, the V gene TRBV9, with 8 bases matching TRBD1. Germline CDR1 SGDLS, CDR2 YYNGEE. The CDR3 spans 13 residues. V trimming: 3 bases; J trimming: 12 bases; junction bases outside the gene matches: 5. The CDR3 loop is CASSAGQGGPLHF. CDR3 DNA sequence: TGTGCCAGCAGCGCTGGACAGGGAGGACCCCTCCACTTT.

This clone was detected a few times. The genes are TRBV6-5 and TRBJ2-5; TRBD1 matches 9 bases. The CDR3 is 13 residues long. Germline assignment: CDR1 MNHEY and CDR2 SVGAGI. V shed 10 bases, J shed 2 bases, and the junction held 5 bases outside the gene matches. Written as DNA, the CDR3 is TGTGCCACCTGTGGACAGGGGCAAGAGACCCAGTACTTC. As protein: CATCGQGQETQYF.

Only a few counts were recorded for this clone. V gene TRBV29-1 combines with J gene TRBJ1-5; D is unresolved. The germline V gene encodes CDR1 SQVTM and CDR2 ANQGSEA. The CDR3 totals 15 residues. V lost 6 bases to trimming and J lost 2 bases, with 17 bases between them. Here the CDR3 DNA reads TGCAGCGTCTCGGAGGGATTTTTGGGCAATCAGCCCCAGCATTTT. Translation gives CSVSEGFLGNQPQHF.

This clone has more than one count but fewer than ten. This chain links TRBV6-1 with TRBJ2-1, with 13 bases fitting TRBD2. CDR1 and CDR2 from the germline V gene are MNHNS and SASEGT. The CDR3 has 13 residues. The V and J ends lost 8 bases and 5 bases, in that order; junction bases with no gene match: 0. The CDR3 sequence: CASGTSGDNEQFF. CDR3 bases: TGTGCCAGCGGGACTAGCGGGGACAATGAGCAGTTCTTC.

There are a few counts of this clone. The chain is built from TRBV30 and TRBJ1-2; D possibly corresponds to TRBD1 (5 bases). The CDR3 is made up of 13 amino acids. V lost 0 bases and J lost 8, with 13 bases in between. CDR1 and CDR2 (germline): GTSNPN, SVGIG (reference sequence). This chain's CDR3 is CAWSVNQGFGYTF. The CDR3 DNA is TGTGCCTGGAGTGTAAATCAGGGATTCGGCTACACCTTC.

The CDR3 here is CASRRASEDTGELFF. The CDR3 DNA follows: TGCGCCAGCAGAAGGGCCTCAGAGGACACCGGGGAGCTGTTTTTT. This rearrangement joins TRBV4-1 to TRBJ2-2; D unclear. V was clipped by 6 bases and J by 3 bases, with 14 bases between them. The CDR3 totals 15 residues. CDR1 and CDR2 (germline): MGHRA, YSYEKL.

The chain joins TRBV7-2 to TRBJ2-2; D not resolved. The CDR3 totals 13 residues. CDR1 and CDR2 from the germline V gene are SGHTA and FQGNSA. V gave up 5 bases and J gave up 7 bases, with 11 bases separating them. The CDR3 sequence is CASSPGRYGELFF. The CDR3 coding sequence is TGTGCCAGCAGCCCCGGACGTTACGGGGAGCTGTTTTTT.